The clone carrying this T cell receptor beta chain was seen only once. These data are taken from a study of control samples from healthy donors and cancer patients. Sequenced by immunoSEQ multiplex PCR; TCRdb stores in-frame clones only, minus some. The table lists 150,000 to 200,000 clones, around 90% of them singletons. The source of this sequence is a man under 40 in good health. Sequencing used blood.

CDR3 sequence (DNA): TGTGCCAGTAGTATGAGCCCGTCGGGAGGTGCTGAAGCTTTCTTT. Protein: CASSMSPSGGAEAFF. The chain uses TRBV19 and TRBJ1-1, with unresolved D. With 3 bases removed from V and 6 bases from J, the gap between germline ends came to 17 bases. The CDR3 covers 15 residues. The germline CDR1 and CDR2 sequences are LNHDA and SQIVND (reference sequence).